One sample yielded the 3 T cell receptor beta chains listed below, sequenced in a study of T cell responses to AZD1222 COVID-19 vaccine. Here immunoSEQ multiplex PCR was the method, and the copy in TCRdb shows in-frame clones only, minus some. The sample yields more than 85,000 clones, 91% seen once. Here the sequenced sample was peripheral blood, taken on day 0 of AZD1222 vaccination. Receptor source: an adult in good health.

This clone was picked up a small number of times. The chain uses TRBV6-5 and TRBJ1-2; perhaps TRBD1 as D (6 bases). Trimming took off 2 bases at V and 4 bases at J, with 14 bases between the two ends. This CDR3 contains 15 residues. Germline V gene sequence: CDR1 MNHEY, CDR2 SVGAGI. Here the CDR3 DNA reads TGTGCCAGCAGTTACCGTGACAGGAGGAGCTATGGCTACACCTTC. Translating it yields CASSYRDRRSYGYTF.

V is TRBV30 and J is TRBJ1-1; D unresolved. Germline V CDR1 and CDR2: GTSNPN, SVGIG (reference sequence). V lost 2 bases and J lost 6, with 13 bases in between. The CDR3 is made up of 13 amino acids. For the CDR3, the DNA is TGTGCCTGGAGTACCAGCAGGTTCTCTGAAGCTTTCTTT. Residues: CAWSTSRFSEAFF.

This clone was counted a few times. The chain couples TRBV29-1 to TRBJ1-2; D gene unclear. The germline gives CDR1 SQVTM, CDR2 ANQGSEA. V lost 1 base to trimming and J lost 3 bases, with 6 bases between them. The CDR3 sequence is 12 residues long. The CDR3 here is CSVEAVHYGYTF. In DNA form, the CDR3 reads TGCAGCGTTGAAGCAGTCCACTATGGCTACACCTTC. Full variable domain (remainder filled in from reference TRBV29-1 and TRBJ1-2): SAVISQKPSRDICQRGTSLTIQCQVDSQVTMMFWYRQQPGQSLTLIATANQGSEATYESGFVIDKFPISRPNLTFSTLTVSNMSPEDSSIYLCSVEAVHYGYTFGSGTRLTVV.